This T cell receptor (beta chain) was found in a study of blood T cells in healthy people across ages. Study results and caveats: Because donor CMV status was unknown, expanded clonotype changes were possibly confounded.

It was approximately 10 milliliters of peripheral blood that were drawn from each donor. Regarding this clonotype: Its antigen is as yet unknown.

Alongside a J-beta primer mix, a sample-barcoded 5' primer served in a second PCR lasting roughly 6 to 12 cycles. TCRdb called the 5' RACE reads again in MiXCR, with one record for every CDR3 protein. The sample has around 1.5 million distinct CDR3 sequences, around 35% seen once. This receptor was taken from a woman in her twenties or thirties in good health. Sequencing was done on a sample of blood.

CDR3 bases: TGTGCCAGCATTCGGACATCGGCGGCTAATGAAAAACTGTTTTTT. Protein: CASIRTSAANEKLFF. The chain joins TRBV6-1 to TRBJ1-4; D is possibly TRBD1 (5 bases). The V end lost 7 bases, the J end lost 3 bases, and 15 bases lay between the germline ends. Per germline, CDR1 MNHNS and CDR2 SASEGT. The CDR3 loop spans 15 amino acids.